The source of this TCR beta chain is a study of blood T cell repertoires in COVID-19. Study details: The study drew acute and convalescent COVID-19 samples from the United States, Italy and Spain.

Clones were sequenced by immunoSEQ multiplex PCR, and TCRdb holds only the in-frame ones, with some missing. This sample has about 310,000 clones, with 89% found just once. Participant reports of clinical history set cohort assignment. Donors in Cohort 3 counted as recovered after two negative PCRs, clearance, or symptom resolution. Germline V gene lookup returns CDR1 LNHDA and CDR2 SQIVND (reference sequence). The CDR3 covers 16 residues. V shed 7 bases, J shed 5 bases, and the junction held 12 bases outside the gene matches. Sequencing was done on a sample of PBMCs or T cells enriched from blood (not recorded which). The chain recombines TRBV19 with TRBJ2-1; 9 bases agree with TRBD2. The sequence came from a man in his sixties who had recovered from COVID-19. The CDR3 DNA reads TGTGCCAGTATCCTCAGCGCGGGACTAGCAGACAATGAGCAGTTCTTC. As protein: CASILSAGLADNEQFF.